This entry is about one TCR beta chain. What it binds is unknown. Germline V gene lookup returns CDR1 SEHNR and CDR2 FQNEAQ (reference sequence). The CDR3 covers 16 residues. V dropped 6 bases and J dropped 0 bases, with 15 bases sitting between them. The sample originates from a study of T cell responses to AZD1222 COVID-19 vaccine. On the study more broadly: Samples with a second dose at about 4 or about 12 weeks were pooled together.

The assay was immunoSEQ multiplex PCR, and TCRdb's table has in-frame clones only and misses some. The sample lists fewer than 200,000 clones, roughly nine tenths occurring once. Study observations and caveats: Two doses of AZD1222 preceded a rise in Spike-specific TCR breadth and depth.

This chain links TRBV7-9 with TRBJ2-1; D unresolved. The sequence came from an adult in good health. Sequencing used peripheral blood, obtained on day 0 of AZD1222 vaccination. The CDR3 region is CASRPPDESSYNEQFF. Written as DNA, the CDR3 is TGTGCCAGCAGACCCCCTGACGAAAGCTCCTACAATGAGCAGTTCTTC. The full variable domain, completed using reference TRBV7-9 and TRBJ2-1, is DTGVSQNPRHKITKRGQNVTFRCDPISEHNRLYWYRQTLGQGPEFLTYFQNEAQLEKSRLLSDRFSAERPKGSFSTLEIQRTEQGDSAMYLCASRPPDESSYNEQFFGPGTRLTVL.